This T cell receptor (beta chain) was identified in a study of blood T cell repertoires in COVID-19. Study-wide background: Material from acute and convalescent COVID-19 was sourced from the United States, Italy and Spain. The cDNA or gDNA used as material had been derived from T cells, B-cell-depleted T cells, or PBMCs.

V lost 1 base, J lost 4 bases, and 7 bases lay in between. In germline, CDR1 is SEHNR, CDR2 FQNEAQ (reference sequence). CDR3 length: 13 residues. In the study's own analysis: Amplification of reference gene primers provided the estimated nucleated cell counts. The data were produced by immunoSEQ multiplex PCR, yet TCRdb's version contains in-frame clones alone and is incomplete. The V and J calls and the clone size are those of that table, but D and trimming were determined from the DNA. Of under 95,000 clones in the sample, around 86% were seen once. Specimen: peripheral blood. The TCR was taken from a woman between 65 and 79 years old with acute or convalescent COVID-19. This sequence joins TRBV7-9 and TRBJ1-2; D remains unclear. The CDR3 nucleotides read TGTGCCAGCAGCTTAGGAGGGCCCTATGGCTACACCTTC. Translation gives CASSLGGPYGYTF. Using reference TRBV7-9 and TRBJ1-2 for the parts outside the CDR3, the full variable domain is DTGVSQNPRHKITKRGQNVTFRCDPISEHNRLYWYRQTLGQGPEFLTYFQNEAQLEKSRLLSDRFSAERPKGSFSTLEIQRTEQGDSAMYLCASSLGGPYGYTFGSGTRLTVV.